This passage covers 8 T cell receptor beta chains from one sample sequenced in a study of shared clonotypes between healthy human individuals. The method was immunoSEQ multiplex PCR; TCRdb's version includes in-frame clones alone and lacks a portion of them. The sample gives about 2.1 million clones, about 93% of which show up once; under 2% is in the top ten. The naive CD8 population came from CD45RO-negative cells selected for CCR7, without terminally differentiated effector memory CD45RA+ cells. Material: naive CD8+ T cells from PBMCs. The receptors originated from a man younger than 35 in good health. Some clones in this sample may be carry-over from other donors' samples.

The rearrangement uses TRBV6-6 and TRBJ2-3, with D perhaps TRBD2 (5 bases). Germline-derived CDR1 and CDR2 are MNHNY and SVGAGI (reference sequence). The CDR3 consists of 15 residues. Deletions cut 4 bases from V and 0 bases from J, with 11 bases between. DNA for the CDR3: TGTGCCAGCAGTTGGTCACTAGGAAGCACAGATACGCAGTATTTT. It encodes CASSWSLGSTDTQYF.

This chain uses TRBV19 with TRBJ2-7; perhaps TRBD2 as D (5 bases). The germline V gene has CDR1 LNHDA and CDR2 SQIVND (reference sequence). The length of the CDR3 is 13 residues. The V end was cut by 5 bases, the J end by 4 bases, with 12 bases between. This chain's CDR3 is CASSEGGGYEQYF. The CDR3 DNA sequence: TGTGCCAGTAGTGAGGGCGGCGGTTACGAGCAGTACTTC.

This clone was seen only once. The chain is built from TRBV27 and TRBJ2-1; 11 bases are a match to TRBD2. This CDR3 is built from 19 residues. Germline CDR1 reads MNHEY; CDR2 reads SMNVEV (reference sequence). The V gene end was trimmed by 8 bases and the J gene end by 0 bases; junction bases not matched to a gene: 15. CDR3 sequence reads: CASATPGTSGKSSYNEQFF. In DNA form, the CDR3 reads TGTGCCAGCGCAACCCCCGGGACTAGCGGAAAGAGCTCCTACAATGAGCAGTTCTTC.

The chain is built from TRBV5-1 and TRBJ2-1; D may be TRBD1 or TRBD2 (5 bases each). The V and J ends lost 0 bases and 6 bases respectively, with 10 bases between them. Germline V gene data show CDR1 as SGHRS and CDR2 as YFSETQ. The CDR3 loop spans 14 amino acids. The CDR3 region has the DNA TGCGCCAGCAGCTTGGAGGGGAGCGGCAATGAGCAGTTCTTC. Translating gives CASSLEGSGNEQFF.

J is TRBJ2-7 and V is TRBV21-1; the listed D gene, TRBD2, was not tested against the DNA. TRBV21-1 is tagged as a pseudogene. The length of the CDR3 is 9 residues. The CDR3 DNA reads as TGCCCCCGCTCCTACGAGCAGTACTTC. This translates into CPRSYEQYF.

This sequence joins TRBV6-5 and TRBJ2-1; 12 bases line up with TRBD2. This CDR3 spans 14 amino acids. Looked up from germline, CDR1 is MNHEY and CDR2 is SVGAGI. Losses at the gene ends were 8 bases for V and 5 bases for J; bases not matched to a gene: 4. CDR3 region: CASLAGGLDNEQFF. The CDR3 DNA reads TGTGCCAGCCTAGCGGGAGGGCTTGACAATGAGCAGTTCTTC.

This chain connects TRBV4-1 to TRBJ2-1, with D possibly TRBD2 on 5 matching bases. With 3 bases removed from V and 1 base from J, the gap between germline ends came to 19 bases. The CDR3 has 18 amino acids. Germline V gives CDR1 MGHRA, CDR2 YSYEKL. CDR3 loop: CASSHSPPGMPSYNEQFF. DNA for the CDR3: TGCGCCAGCAGCCACTCACCCCCGGGGATGCCGTCCTACAATGAGCAGTTCTTC.

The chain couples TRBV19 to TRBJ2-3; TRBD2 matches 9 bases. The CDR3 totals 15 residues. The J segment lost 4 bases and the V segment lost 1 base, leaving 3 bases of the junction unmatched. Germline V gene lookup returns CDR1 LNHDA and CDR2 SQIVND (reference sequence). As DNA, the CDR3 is TGTGCCAGTAGTATAGGGACTAGCGTGTCAGATACGCAGTATTTT. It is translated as CASSIGTSVSDTQYF.